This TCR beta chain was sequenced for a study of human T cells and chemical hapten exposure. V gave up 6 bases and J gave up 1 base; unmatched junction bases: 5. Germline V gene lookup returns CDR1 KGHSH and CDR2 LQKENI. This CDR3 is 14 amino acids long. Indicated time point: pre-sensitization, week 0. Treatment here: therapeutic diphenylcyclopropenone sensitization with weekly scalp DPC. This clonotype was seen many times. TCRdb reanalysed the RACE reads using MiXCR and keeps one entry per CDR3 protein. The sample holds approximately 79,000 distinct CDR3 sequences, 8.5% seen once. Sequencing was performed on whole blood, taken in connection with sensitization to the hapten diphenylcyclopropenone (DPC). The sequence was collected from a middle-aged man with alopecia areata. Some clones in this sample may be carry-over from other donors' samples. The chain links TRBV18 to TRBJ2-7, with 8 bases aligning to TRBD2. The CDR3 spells CASSPGLASYEQYF. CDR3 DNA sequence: TGTGCCAGCTCCCCCGGACTAGCTTCCTACGAGCAGTACTTC.